The 25 T cell receptor beta chains below come from one sample, sequenced in a study of PD-1 blockade in mismatch repair-deficient tumors. Libraries were prepared by immunoSEQ multiplex PCR; TCRdb keeps only in-frame clonotypes and omits some of them. The sample contains approximately 120,000 clones, 85% to 90% of which appear only once. Material: peripheral blood, obtained 44 weeks after starting pembrolizumab. The receptors derive from an adult with mismatch repair-deficient cancer.

The chain joins TRBV30 to TRBJ1-1; D unclear. V was pared by 5 bases and J by 3 bases, with 10 bases between. Germline V gene sequence: CDR1 GTSNPN, CDR2 SVGIG (reference sequence). The CDR3 is 12 amino acids. The CDR3 region is CAWFDTYTEAFF. The CDR3, as DNA: TGTGCCTGGTTCGACACATACACTGAAGCTTTCTTT.

The genes are TRBV15 and TRBJ2-2, with TRBD1 matching 7 bases. The CDR3 is made up of 17 amino acids. Germline V gene sequence: CDR1 LNHNV, CDR2 YYDKDF (reference sequence). With 4 bases clipped from V and 6 bases from J, the junction kept 14 bases outside the gene matches. The CDR3, as DNA: TGTGCCACCAGCAAGGGGTGGGCAGGGGGTAGTGCCGGGGAGCTGTTTTTT. This gives the protein CATSKGWAGGSAGELFF.

The V call is TRBV27, the J call TRBJ1-5; 8 nucleotides agree with TRBD1. The CDR3 runs to 14 residues. The V and J ends lost 4 bases and 5 bases, in that order; junction bases with no gene match: 4. Germline V gives CDR1 MNHEY, CDR2 SMNVEV (reference sequence). The DNA of the CDR3 is TGTGCCAGCAGTTGGTACAGGGGGGATCAGCCCCAGCATTTT. This encodes CASSWYRGDQPQHF.

The rearrangement uses TRBV10-3 and TRBJ1-2; unclear D gene. The V gene's germline CDR1 is ENHRY and CDR2 SYGVKD. With 7 bases removed from V and 2 bases from J, the gap between germline ends came to 14 bases. The CDR3 has 14 amino acids. The CDR3 nucleotides are TGTGCCATCACCACCCCAGGCGGAAACTATGGCTACACCTTC. Translated, it gives CAITTPGGNYGYTF.

The chain joins TRBV5-1 to TRBJ2-5; 11 nucleotides align to TRBD1. The CDR3 has 15 residues. J lost 4 bases, V lost 5 bases, and 7 bases had no gene match. CDR1 and CDR2 (germline): SGHRS, YFSETQ. The CDR3 nucleotides read TGCGCCAGCAGGCGGACAGGGGGCGGGGGAGAGACCCAGTACTTC. It encodes CASRRTGGGGETQYF.

V and J are TRBV7-9 and TRBJ2-7, with 9 bases matching TRBD1. The CDR3 has 17 residues. With V trimmed by 5 bases and J by 6 bases, 17 bases remained unmatched. The germline V gene encodes CDR1 SEHNR and CDR2 FQNEAQ (reference sequence). The CDR3 protein is CASSRVSGGGQGVEQYF. Here the CDR3 DNA reads TGTGCCAGCAGCCGAGTTAGTGGTGGGGGACAGGGAGTCGAGCAGTACTTC.

This chain links TRBV4-1 with TRBJ2-7; 7 bases are shared with TRBD2. Germline V CDR1 and CDR2: MGHRA, YSYEKL. This CDR3 is built from 16 residues. Trimming removed 1 base from V and 0 bases from J; junction bases left unmatched: 6. CDR3 region: CASSQVLAHSSYEQYF. Written as DNA, the CDR3 is TGCGCCAGCAGCCAAGTACTAGCGCACAGCTCCTACGAGCAGTACTTC.

This clone was counted once. This chain joins TRBV19 and TRBJ2-1, with 7 bases fitting TRBD1. The germline V gene encodes CDR1 LNHDA and CDR2 SQIVND (reference sequence). The CDR3 spans 16 residues. The J segment lost 7 bases and the V segment lost 5 bases, leaving 14 bases of the junction unmatched. The CDR3 nucleotides read TGTGCCAGTAGTGTCACCGGGACAGAGATGAGGAATGAGCAGTTCTTC. Translation: CASSVTGTEMRNEQFF.

This clone came up a few times. The chain has TRBV18 and TRBJ2-7; no definite D call. Per the germline V gene, CDR1 is KGHSH and CDR2 is LQKENI. The CDR3 spans 11 residues. The V and J ends lost 2 bases and 4 bases respectively, with 3 bases between them. CDR3 loop: CASSPFYEQYF. CDR3 sequence (DNA): TGTGCCAGCTCACCATTTTACGAGCAGTACTTC.

This chain joins TRBV7-6 and TRBJ2-3; 10 bases agree with TRBD2. Germline assignment: CDR1 SGHVS and CDR2 FNYEAQ. Germline trimming cut 5 bases from V and 3 bases from J; bases unmatched to any gene: 14. The CDR3 totals 18 residues. The CDR3: CASSPLRVVAGGTDTQYF. As DNA, the CDR3 is TGTGCCAGCAGCCCCTTGCGAGTAGTAGCGGGAGGAACAGATACGCAGTATTTT.

The CDR3 DNA sequence: TGTGCCAGCAGTCAACTCACCCCCATAGCGGGGAGAACCTACAATGAGCAGTTCTTC. It specifies CASSQLTPIAGRTYNEQFF. This sequence joins TRBV27 and TRBJ2-1; 8 positions match TRBD2. The germline V gene has CDR1 MNHEY and CDR2 SMNVEV (reference sequence). J gave up 2 bases and V 5 bases, and 17 bases lay outside the gene matches. The length of the CDR3 is 19 residues.

The chain is built from TRBV6-1 and TRBJ2-3; 8 positions match TRBD2. V was pared by 4 bases and J by 2 bases, with 11 bases of the junction left unmatched. The CDR3 contains 17 residues. From germline, CDR1 is MNHNS and CDR2 SASEGT. CDR3 protein: CASSAGGSGGTTDTQYF. The CDR3 DNA is TGTGCCAGCAGTGCAGGTGGGTCGGGAGGGACCACAGATACGCAGTATTTT.

This sequence joins TRBV27 and TRBJ2-7, with unresolved D. The V gene lost 6 bases and the J gene lost 2 bases, with 17 bases spanning the gap. The germline CDR1 and CDR2 sequences are MNHEY and SMNVEV (reference sequence). The CDR3 sequence is 15 residues long. Here the CDR3 DNA reads TGTGCCAGCAGGCGCCTTGTCGGGCCCCCCTACGAGCAGTACTTC. Translating it yields CASRRLVGPPYEQYF.

The rearrangement links TRBV5-4 to TRBJ2-3, with D hard to call. CDR3 size: 15 residues. Between the trimmed V and J ends, which lost 0 bases and 0 bases, there was a span of 8 bases. Germline loops: CDR1 SGHNT, CDR2 YYREEE (reference sequence). This chain's CDR3 is CASSLGTYSTDTQYF. DNA for the CDR3: TGTGCCAGCAGCTTGGGGACCTATAGCACAGATACGCAGTATTTT.

The gene calls are TRBV28 and TRBJ1-4; 12 bases are a match to TRBD1. The CDR3 is 17 residues long. V shed 4 bases and J 3 bases; nucleotides not matched to a gene: 6. The germline V gene has CDR1 MDHEN and CDR2 SYDVKM. Written as DNA, the CDR3 is TGTGCCAGCAGTTCCACGGGACAGGGGGCGGCTAATGAAAAACTGTTTTTT. This encodes CASSSTGQGAANEKLFF.

The chain is built from TRBV30 and TRBJ1-4; the match to TRBD1 covers 7 bases. This CDR3 comprises 15 residues. Trimming removed 4 bases from V and 2 bases from J; junction bases left unmatched: 7. Germline CDR1 reads GTSNPN; CDR2 reads SVGIG (reference sequence). In DNA, the CDR3 is TGTGCCTGGAAGAACCGGGACAGCACTAATGAAAAACTGTTTTTT. Translated: CAWKNRDSTNEKLFF. Full variable domain (missing parts from reference TRBV30 and TRBJ1-4): SQTIHQWPATLVQPVGSPLSLECTVEGTSNPNLYWYRQAAGRGLQLLFYSVGIGQISSEVPQNLSASRPQDRQFILSSKKLLLSDSGFYLCAWKNRDSTNEKLFFGSGTQLSVL.

This clone was recorded only once. The chain combines TRBV30 with TRBJ2-7; 8 bases are shared with TRBD1. With 3 bases clipped from V and 5 bases from J, the junction kept 6 bases outside the gene matches. Per germline, CDR1 GTSNPN and CDR2 SVGIG (reference sequence). The CDR3 spans 13 residues. The CDR3 bases are TGTGCCTGGAGCTGGACAGGGATGGACGAGCAGTACTTC. Residues: CAWSWTGMDEQYF. The entire variable domain, with the rest obtained from reference TRBV30 and TRBJ2-7, is as follows: SQTIHQWPATLVQPVGSPLSLECTVEGTSNPNLYWYRQAAGRGLQLLFYSVGIGQISSEVPQNLSASRPQDRQFILSSKKLLLSDSGFYLCAWSWTGMDEQYFGPGTRLTVT.

The V and J genes are TRBV19 and TRBJ2-1; D call uncertain. Trimming stripped 1 base from V and 0 bases from J, with 7 bases between. CDR3 length: 15 residues. Germline CDR1 LNHDA, CDR2 SQIVND (reference sequence). In DNA form, the CDR3 reads TGTGCCAGTAGTATAGCGGTTAACTCCTACAATGAGCAGTTCTTC. Translated: CASSIAVNSYNEQFF.

The genes are TRBV6-5 and TRBJ1-2; TRBD1 matches at 9 bases. Unmatched junction bases numbered 12, after V lost 5 bases and J lost 8 bases. The germline V gene has CDR1 MNHEY and CDR2 SVGAGI. CDR3 length: 15 residues. CDR3 coding DNA: TGTGCCAGCAGTCGGAACCGGGACAGGGCATCCGGCTACACCTTC. This gives the protein CASSRNRDRASGYTF.

This rearrangement joins TRBV6-4 to TRBJ2-6; D not certain. Trimming left V 8 bases short and J 0 bases short, with 8 bases between. From germline, CDR1 is MRHNA and CDR2 SNTAGT. The CDR3 is 14 residues long. The CDR3 sequence is CASSTSSGANVLTF. The CDR3 DNA reads as TGTGCCAGCTCTACTTCCTCTGGGGCCAACGTCCTGACTTTC.

This chain uses TRBV28 with TRBJ2-7; D is uncertain. Germline values: CDR1 MDHEN, CDR2 SYDVKM. The CDR3 is made up of 12 amino acids. V gave up 3 bases and J gave up 3 bases, with 6 bases separating them. This CDR3 reads CASSFMSYEQYF. The CDR3 bases are TGTGCCAGCAGTTTTATGAGCTACGAGCAGTACTTC.

This clone was seen just once. The V call is TRBV7-2, the J call TRBJ1-2; TRBD1 agrees at 8 bases. The CDR3 has 14 amino acids. With V trimmed by 5 bases and J by 7 bases, 9 bases remained unmatched. CDR1 is SGHTA and CDR2 is FQGNSA in the germline V gene. Written as DNA, the CDR3 is TGTGCCAGCAGCCCTCAGGACAGGGCCGGTGGCTACACCTTC. Translation: CASSPQDRAGGYTF.

The rearrangement uses TRBV7-9 and TRBJ1-2; D unclear. Trimming shortened V by 4 bases and J by 0 bases, and 9 bases separated the two germline ends. Germline assignment: CDR1 SEHNR and CDR2 FQNEAQ (reference sequence). CDR3 length: 14 residues. CDR3 nucleotide sequence: TGTGCCAGCAGCTCATTAACAGCTAACTATGGCTACACCTTC. It is translated as CASSSLTANYGYTF.

The chain uses TRBV7-6 and TRBJ2-1; TRBD2 might be the D (6 bases). This CDR3 is 14 amino acids long. Germline CDR1 and CDR2: SGHVS and FNYEAQ. Trimming pared 1 base from V and 9 bases from J, leaving 13 bases between. The CDR3 bases are TGTGCCAGCAGCTTAGGACTAGTCGGTAGTGAGCAGTTCTTC. Protein sequence: CASSLGLVGSEQFF.

CDR3 sequence reads: CASSLRYEQYF. The CDR3 nucleotides read TGTGCCAGCAGCCTTCGCTACGAGCAGTACTTC. The chain combines TRBV5-6 with TRBJ2-7; D call uncertain. Germline V gene data show CDR1 as SGHDT and CDR2 as YYEEEE. Trimming pared 4 bases from V and 3 bases from J, leaving 5 bases between. This CDR3 comprises 11 residues.